This T cell receptor (beta chain) was found in a study of cytomegalovirus exposure and HLA in healthy donors. Study-level points and caveats: An ancestry cluster, one associated with Asian ancestry, reportedly showed fewer N-insertions than the approximately 670-donor mean in a later analysis. An observed cluster of highly shared sequence variants was recorded as a likely sequencing artifact. Segments of the TCR beta V type were, in most cases, productive about 90% or about 30% of the time in an earlier analysis.

This clone was observed a few times. What it recognizes is unknown. The PCR used 60 Vbeta and 13 Jbeta primers. The table came from immunoSEQ multiplex PCR; TCRdb's copy has only in-frame clones and leaves some out. The table has about 190,000 clones, around 80% seen once. Regarding donors, all were healthy bone marrow donors. CDR1 and CDR2 from the germline V gene are LGHNA and YSLEER. V lost 0 bases, J lost 6 bases, and 9 bases stayed unmatched. The CDR3 sequence is 18 residues long. The sample was PBMCs. J is TRBJ2-3 and V is TRBV4-3, with TRBD2 matching over 13 bases. This clonotype originated in a man between 18 and 29 years old in good health and CMV-seronegative. The chain's CDR3 is CASSQDFPLAGGPDTQYF. CDR3 coding DNA: TGCGCCAGCAGCCAAGACTTCCCACTAGCGGGGGGGCCCGATACGCAGTATTTT.